The 15 T cell receptor beta chains below were found in one sample sequenced in a study of cytomegalovirus exposure and HLA in healthy donors. Clones were sequenced by immunoSEQ multiplex PCR, and TCRdb holds only the in-frame ones, with some missing. Of roughly 270,000 clones listed, 85% to 90% are singletons. Sequenced material: PBMCs. All receptors derive from a woman between 18 and 29 years old in good health and CMV-seronegative.

The chain combines TRBV9 with TRBJ1-2; D is undetermined. The V and J ends lost 1 base and 2 bases respectively, with 12 bases between them. This CDR3 contains 15 residues. Germline CDR1 reads SGDLS; CDR2 reads YYNGEE. The chain's CDR3 is CASSVYQTPNYGYTF. In DNA, the CDR3 is TGTGCCAGCAGCGTATATCAGACACCGAACTATGGCTACACCTTC.

The J gene is TRBJ2-1, the V gene TRBV29-1; 10 bases align to TRBD1. Germline lookup yields CDR1 SQVTM and CDR2 ANQGSEA. The CDR3 spans 13 residues. J was trimmed by 2 bases and V by 7 bases; bases with no gene match: 2. The CDR3 loop reads CSADRGTYNEQFF. CDR3 coding DNA: TGCAGCGCGGACAGGGGGACCTACAATGAGCAGTTCTTC.

The chain recombines TRBV7-2 with TRBJ1-5; a possible D gene is TRBD1 (5 bases). Trimming stripped 5 bases from V and 7 bases from J, with 12 bases between. In germline, CDR1 is SGHTA, CDR2 FQGNSA. The CDR3 is made up of 13 amino acids. The CDR3 protein is CASSLPGGQPQHF. The DNA of the CDR3 is TGTGCCAGCAGCCTCCCGGGGGGACAGCCCCAGCATTTT.

The chain is built from TRBV6-1 and TRBJ1-2, with TRBD1 matching 7 bases. Germline V CDR1 and CDR2: MNHNS, SASEGT. V dropped 6 bases and J dropped 2; count of bases not matched to a gene: 6. The CDR3 extends over 14 amino acids. The CDR3 DNA reads TGTGCCAGCAGGCTTCCGGGACAGAACTATGGCTACACCTTC. Translated: CASRLPGQNYGYTF.

The chain joins TRBV12-5 to TRBJ1-1; 7 bases align to TRBD1. Germline CDR1 reads LGHNT; CDR2 reads FRNRAP. CDR3 length equals 14 residues. The trim removed 0 bases at V and 11 bases at J, leaving 9 bases unmatched. CDR3 protein: CASGLVPDRTGAFF. The CDR3 DNA is TGTGCTAGTGGTTTGGTACCGGACAGGACGGGTGCTTTCTTT.

The CDR3 region has the DNA TGCAGCGTTGGGGAGGGGGAGCGGGAGACCCAGTACTTC. It yields the protein CSVGEGERETQYF. V and J are TRBV29-1 and TRBJ2-5; a weak D match, TRBD2 (7 bases). The germline CDR1 and CDR2 sequences are SQVTM and ANQGSEA. This CDR3 is built from 13 residues. Trimming removed 4 bases at V and 5 bases at J, with 14 bases between.

This clone was observed a few times. J is TRBJ1-5 and V is TRBV10-1, with D possibly TRBD1 on 6 matching bases. The V gene's germline CDR1 is WNHNN and CDR2 SYGVQD (reference sequence). V gave up 7 bases and J gave up 0 bases, with 16 bases separating them. This CDR3 has 16 residues. In DNA form, the CDR3 reads TGCGCCAGCACGACCCGACGCAGGGGTAGCAATCAGCCCCAGCATTTT. Translating gives CASTTRRRGSNQPQHF.

The chain recombines TRBV7-2 with TRBJ2-2, with D maybe TRBD2 (7 bases). Between the trimmed V and J ends, which lost 7 bases and 5 bases, there was a span of 17 bases. Germline values: CDR1 SGHTA, CDR2 FQGNSA. This CDR3 spans 15 amino acids. CDR3 nucleotides: TGTGCCAGCACCACTGGGGGGGCGTTGACCGGGGAGCTGTTTTTT. Its protein product is CASTTGGALTGELFF.

This clone was observed a few times. In nucleotides, the CDR3 is TGTGCCAGCGTAACAGAACACCCGAGTCAGCCCCAGCATTTT. Amino acids: CASVTEHPSQPQHF. The chain uses TRBV28 and TRBJ1-5; no firm D call. CDR1 is MDHEN, CDR2 SYDVKM, per germline. The CDR3 has 14 amino acids. Between the trimmed V and J ends, which lost 8 bases and 6 bases, there was a span of 17 bases.

V usage is TRBV5-1 and J usage is TRBJ2-5; D gene unclear. Trimming left V 3 bases short and J 5 bases short, with 14 bases between. Germline V gene sequence: CDR1 SGHRS, CDR2 YFSETQ. The CDR3 totals 14 residues. The CDR3 sequence is CASSSLQRGETQYF. The CDR3, as DNA: TGCGCCAGCAGCTCCCTGCAGCGTGGGGAGACCCAGTACTTC.

The gene calls are TRBV5-1 and TRBJ2-1; the D is unclear. Germline loops: CDR1 SGHRS, CDR2 YFSETQ. The CDR3 consists of 15 residues. With 2 bases removed from V and 7 bases from J, the gap between germline ends came to 16 bases. The CDR3 loop is CASSLGHAEVNEQFF. The CDR3 coding sequence is TGCGCCAGCAGCTTAGGCCATGCGGAAGTAAATGAGCAGTTCTTC.

The sample holds one count of this clone. The genes are TRBV2 and TRBJ2-2; weak D call: TRBD2 (6 bases). The V gene lost 4 bases and the J gene lost 7 bases, with 13 bases spanning the gap. CDR3 length: 14 residues. The germline V gene has CDR1 SNHLY and CDR2 FYNNEI. This CDR3 reads CASSGLEGLGELFF. The DNA of the CDR3 is TGTGCCAGCAGTGGATTGGAGGGACTCGGGGAGCTGTTTTTT.

The gene calls are TRBV28 and TRBJ2-7; unclear D gene. The germline CDR1 and CDR2 sequences are MDHEN and SYDVKM. Trimming removed 4 bases at V and 5 bases at J, with 15 bases between. CDR3 size: 14 residues. The CDR3 sequence is CASSYNVLRHEQYF. CDR3 bases: TGTGCCAGCAGTTACAACGTCCTGCGGCACGAGCAGTACTTC.

CDR3 DNA: TGTGCCTGGAGGACAGGGTTATACTCTGGCTACACCTTC. As protein: CAWRTGLYSGYTF. This chain uses TRBV30 with TRBJ1-2, with TRBD1 identical over 7 bases. The length of the CDR3 is 13 residues. Germline CDR1 reads GTSNPN; CDR2 reads SVGIG (reference sequence). J gave up 7 bases and V 3 bases, and 8 bases lay outside the gene matches.

The rearrangement uses TRBV7-2 and TRBJ2-7; TRBD2 agrees at 8 bases. In germline, CDR1 is SGHTA, CDR2 FQGNSA. The CDR3 spans 15 residues. With 8 bases clipped from V and 7 bases from J, the junction kept 16 bases outside the gene matches. The CDR3 is CASGTRGGRMEEQYF. CDR3 DNA sequence: TGTGCCAGCGGCACTAGGGGCGGGAGGATGGAGGAGCAGTACTTC.